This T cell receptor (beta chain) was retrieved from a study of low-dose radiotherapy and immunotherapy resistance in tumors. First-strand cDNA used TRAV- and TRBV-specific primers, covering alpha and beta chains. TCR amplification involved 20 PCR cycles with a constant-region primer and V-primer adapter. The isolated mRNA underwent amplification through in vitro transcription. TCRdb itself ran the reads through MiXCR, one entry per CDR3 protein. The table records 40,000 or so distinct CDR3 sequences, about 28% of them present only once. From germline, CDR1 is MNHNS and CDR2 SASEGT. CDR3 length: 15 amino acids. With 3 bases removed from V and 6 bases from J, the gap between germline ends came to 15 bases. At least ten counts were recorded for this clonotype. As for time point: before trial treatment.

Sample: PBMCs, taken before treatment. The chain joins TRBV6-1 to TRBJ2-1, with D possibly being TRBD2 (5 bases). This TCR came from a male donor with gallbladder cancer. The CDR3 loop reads CASSDVLGRINEQFF. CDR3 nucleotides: TGTGCCAGCAGTGATGTACTAGGCCGCATCAATGAGCAGTTCTTC.